This is a list of T cell receptor beta chains from one sample in a study of T cell responses to AZD1222 COVID-19 vaccine. The assay was immunoSEQ multiplex PCR, and TCRdb's table has in-frame clones only and misses some. The sample holds approximately 150,000 clones, 70% to 90% seen once. Source: peripheral blood, taken on day 0 of AZD1222 vaccination. The receptors were sampled from an adult in good health. Each CDR3 is given with its conserved first and last residue. Fields, in order: D gene, clone size, J gene, V gene, CDR3 protein, CDR3 DNA. A D gene is named only where the DNA matches it firmly. Size is omitted from some rows. Given values are once, few, many or a class for expanded clones.

TRBD1 | - | TRBJ1-4 | TRBV28 | CASKTGAEKLFF | TGTGCCAGCAAGACAGGGGCCGAAAAACTGTTTTTT
- | - | TRBJ2-3 | TRBV9 | CASSGGASSTDTQYF | TGTGCCAGCAGCGGGGGGGCGTCGAGCACAGATACGCAGTATTTT
TRBD1 | - | TRBJ1-1 | TRBV18 | CASSPTRGSRTEAFF | TGTGCCAGCTCACCAACCAGGGGGTCAAGAACTGAAGCTTTCTTT
- | - | TRBJ2-1 | TRBV5-4 | CASSLVGPGNEQFF | TGTGCCAGCAGCTTGGTAGGGCCAGGGAATGAGCAGTTCTTC
TRBD1 | - | TRBJ2-7 | TRBV2 | CASSGDRDGYQEQYF | TGTGCCAGCAGTGGGGACAGGGACGGCTACCAAGAGCAGTACTTC
TRBD1 | - | TRBJ1-2 | TRBV28 | CASSSPHDREGYGYTF | TGTGCCAGCAGTTCCCCACACGACAGGGAAGGCTATGGCTACACCTTC
- | - | TRBJ1-2 | TRBV3-1/TRBV3-2 | CASSRGSGNYGYTF | TGTGCCAGCAGCCGGGGTTCAGGGAACTATGGCTACACCTTC
- | - | TRBJ1-1 | TRBV7-6 | CASSLVPEKNTEAFF | TGTGCCAGCAGCTTAGTTCCCGAGAAGAACACTGAAGCTTTCTTT
- | - | TRBJ1-5 | TRBV19 | CASSEGQPQHF | TGTGCCAGTAGTGAGGGGCAGCCCCAGCATTTT
TRBD2 | - | TRBJ2-7 | TRBV7-2 | CASSFQSGNYEQYF | TGTGCCAGCAGCTTCCAGAGCGGGAACTACGAGCAGTACTTC
- | - | TRBJ1-3 | TRBV4-3 | CASSRAGGTGNTIYF | TGCGCCAGCAGCCGGGCAGGAGGGACTGGAAACACCATATATTTT
TRBD2 | - | TRBJ2-1 | TRBV7-3 | CASSRLAGGLLSEQFF | TGTGCCAGCAGCAGACTAGCGGGAGGATTGTTGAGTGAGCAGTTCTTC
- | once | TRBJ2-7 | TRBV11-3 | CASSPGGAGYTSEQYF | TGTGCCAGCAGCCCAGGAGGGGCAGGGTACACCTCCGAGCAGTACTTC
- | - | TRBJ1-5 | TRBV27 | CASSLSFGGTGPQHF | TGTGCCAGCAGTTTATCCTTTGGCGGTACAGGGCCCCAGCATTTT
TRBD1 | - | TRBJ1-1 | TRBV28 | CASSLGQGKGNTEAFF | TGTGCCAGCAGTTTGGGACAGGGCAAGGGGAACACTGAAGCTTTCTTT
TRBD1 | - | TRBJ1-1 | TRBV28 | CASSPTGGLAFF | TGTGCCAGCAGTCCTACAGGGGGCTTGGCTTTCTTT
TRBD1 | - | TRBJ1-6 | TRBV7-2 | CASSRLQGVRLHF | TGTGCCAGCAGCAGGTTACAGGGGGTCCGCCTCCACTTT
- | - | TRBJ2-3 | TRBV7-2 | CASSPSSFFLTDTQYF | TGTGCCAGCAGCCCTTCCAGTTTCTTCCTCACAGATACGCAGTATTTT
- | - | TRBJ1-1 | TRBV7-9 | CASNLRANTEAFF | TGTGCCAGCAACCTCAGGGCGAACACTGAAGCTTTCTTT
- | - | TRBJ1-3 | TRBV6-6 | CASSYFQTGSGNTIYF | TGTGCCAGCAGTTACTTTCAGACAGGCTCTGGAAACACCATATATTTT
TRBD2 | few | TRBJ2-1 | TRBV4-2 | CASSQDSAGGPNEQFF | TGTGCCAGCAGCCAAGATAGCGCGGGAGGCCCCAATGAGCAGTTCTTC
- | - | TRBJ1-2 | TRBV6-4 | CASSDHPQGSYGYTF | TGTGCCAGCAGTGACCACCCCCAGGGGTCCTATGGCTACACCTTC
TRBD2 | - | TRBJ2-1 | TRBV6-6 | CASSYGAGVTYNEQFF | TGTGCCAGCAGTTACGGGGCGGGAGTTACCTACAATGAGCAGTTCTTC
- | - | TRBJ2-2 | TRBV11-3 | CASSFQEVKGELFF | TGTGCCAGCAGCTTTCAGGAGGTTAAGGGGGAGCTGTTTTTT
- | - | TRBJ1-3 | TRBV10-1 | CASSEPPFEFSGNTIYF | TGCGCCAGCAGTGAGCCCCCCTTTGAGTTCTCTGGAAACACCATATATTTT
TRBD1 | - | TRBJ1-2 | TRBV6-5 | CASSYRNRGGYGYTF | TGTGCCAGCAGTTACAGGAACAGGGGCGGGTACGGCTACACCTTC
- | few | TRBJ1-2 | TRBV28 | CASSPGTFRGYTF | TGTGCCAGCAGTCCAGGGACATTCCGGGGCTACACCTTC
TRBD2 | - | TRBJ2-3 | TRBV20-1 | CSGRATDTQYF | TGTAGCGGGAGGGCCACAGATACGCAGTATTTT